This T cell receptor (beta chain) derives from a study of siplizumab effects on memory and regulatory T cells. Trimming stripped 10 bases from V and 2 bases from J, with 11 bases between. The CDR3 extends over 13 amino acids. Germline V gene lookup returns CDR1 SNHLY and CDR2 FYNNEI. Libraries were prepared by immunoSEQ multiplex PCR; TCRdb keeps only in-frame clonotypes and omits some of them. The table has more than 85,000 clones, 90% to 95% seen once. The chain employs TRBV2 and TRBJ2-2; no clear D gene. The source of this sequence is a human donor in good health. Sequenced: Tregs sorted from blood. Here the CDR3 DNA reads TGTGCCACTCGGACGATCAACACCGGGGAGCTGTTTTTT. This codes for CATRTINTGELFF.